This entry is about one T cell receptor beta chain. No DNA is shown, since the ends of the CDR3 on it are uncertain; the CDR3 is the one TCRdb lists. The data are from a study of blood T cell repertoires in COVID-19. Per germline, CDR1 MGHRA and CDR2 YSYEKL. 14 amino acids form the CDR3, both terminal residues included. The repertoire was sequenced with immunoSEQ multiplex PCR; TCRdb's copy has only in-frame clones and lacks some. The sample yields fewer than 300,000 clones, approximately 88% seen once. The rearrangement links TRBV4-1 to TRBJ2-2; the table's TRBD2 call for D was not verified on the DNA. Sequencing was performed on peripheral blood. The clonotype comes from a woman aged 25 to 39 with acute or convalescent COVID-19. This CDR3 reads CASSQLFGSGELFF.